Sequencing of this TCR beta chain was carried out in a study of blood T cell repertoires in COVID-19. The wider study: Acute and convalescent COVID-19 samples came from the United States, Italy and Spain. Sample material is recorded as cDNA or gDNA derived from T cells, B-cell-depleted T cells, or PBMCs.

Per the original methods: Reference gene primer amplification in the assay estimated nucleated cell counts. Some clones are missing from TCRdb's copy, which holds only in-frame ones; the method was immunoSEQ multiplex PCR. V and J calls and clone size come straight from that table; D and trimming were deduced from the DNA. Of 71,000 or so clones listed, 75% to 90% are singletons. Regarding this clone: Other DNA sequences from this sample encode an identical CDR3 as well.

Germline CDR1 and CDR2: MNHEY and SVGAGI. This CDR3 is 12 amino acids long. The V end lost 6 bases, the J end lost 1 base, and 6 bases lay between the germline ends. The sequence was obtained from a man aged 50-59 years with active COVID-19. Sequencing was done on a sample of peripheral blood. This chain connects TRBV6-5 to TRBJ1-2, with no clear D. CDR3 sequence reads: CASSPGNYGYTF. The CDR3, as DNA: TGTGCCAGCAGCCCGGGTAACTATGGCTACACCTTC.